The sequence of this T cell receptor (beta chain) was determined in a study of blood T cell repertoires in COVID-19. The overall study: Acute and convalescent COVID-19 specimens originated in the United States, Italy and Spain. Sources were T cells, B-cell-depleted T cells, or PBMCs; the material itself was cDNA or gDNA.

Per the study methods: Nucleated cell number was recorded as an estimate derived from reference gene primer amplification. Method: immunoSEQ multiplex PCR; TCRdb's copy keeps in-frame clones and lacks some. That table furnishes V, J and clone size, whereas the DNA furnished D and trimming. The sample lists more than 200,000 clones; about 80% were seen once. The V gene end was trimmed by 6 bases and the J gene end by 4 bases; junction bases not matched to a gene: 12. From germline, CDR1 is LNHDA and CDR2 SQIVND (reference sequence). The CDR3 is 16 amino acids. This sequence was found in a man at least 80 years old with acute or convalescent COVID-19. Source material: peripheral blood. The chain carries TRBV19 and TRBJ1-5; TRBD1 matches 7 bases. The CDR3 DNA reads TGTGCCAGTAGCCCCCTGAACAGGGGTCGGAATCAGCCCCAGCATTTT. It codes for CASSPLNRGRNQPQHF.